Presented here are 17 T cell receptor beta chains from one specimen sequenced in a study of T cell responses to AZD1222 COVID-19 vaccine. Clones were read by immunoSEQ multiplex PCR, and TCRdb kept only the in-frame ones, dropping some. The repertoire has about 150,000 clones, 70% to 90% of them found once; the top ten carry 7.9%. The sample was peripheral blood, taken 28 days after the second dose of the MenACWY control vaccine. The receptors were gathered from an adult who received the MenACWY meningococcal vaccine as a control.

The CDR3 DNA reads as TGCGCCAGCAGCTCCTCCCCGAAAGAAGATTCACCCCTCCACTTT. It yields the protein CASSSSPKEDSPLHF. The V call is TRBV5-1, the J call TRBJ1-6; D uncertain. The CDR3 loop spans 15 amino acids. V lost 3 bases to trimming and J lost 8 bases, with 15 bases between them. The germline CDR1 and CDR2 sequences are SGHRS and YFSETQ.

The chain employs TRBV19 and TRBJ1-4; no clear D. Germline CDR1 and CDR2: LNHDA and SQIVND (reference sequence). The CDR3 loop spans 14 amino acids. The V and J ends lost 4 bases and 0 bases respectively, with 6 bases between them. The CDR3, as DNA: TGTGCCAGTAGTAAGGATACAACTAATGAAAAACTGTTTTTT. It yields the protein CASSKDTTNEKLFF.

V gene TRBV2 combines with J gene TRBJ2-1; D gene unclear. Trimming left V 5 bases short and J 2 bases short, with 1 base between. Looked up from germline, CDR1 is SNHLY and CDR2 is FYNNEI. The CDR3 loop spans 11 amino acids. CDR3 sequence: CASSPYNEQFF. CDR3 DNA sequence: TGTGCCAGCAGTCCCTACAATGAGCAGTTCTTC.

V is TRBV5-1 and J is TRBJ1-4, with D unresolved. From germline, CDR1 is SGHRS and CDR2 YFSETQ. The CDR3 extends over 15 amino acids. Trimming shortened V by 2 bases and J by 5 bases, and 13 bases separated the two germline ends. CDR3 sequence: CASSFVDGWNEKLFF. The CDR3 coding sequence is TGCGCCAGCAGCTTCGTCGACGGATGGAATGAAAAACTGTTTTTT.

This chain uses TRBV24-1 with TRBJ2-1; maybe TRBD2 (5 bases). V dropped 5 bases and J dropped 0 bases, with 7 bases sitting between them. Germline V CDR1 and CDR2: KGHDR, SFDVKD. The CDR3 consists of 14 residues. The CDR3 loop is CATSGGDSYNEQFF. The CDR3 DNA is TGTGCCACCAGTGGGGGAGACTCCTACAATGAGCAGTTCTTC.

The CDR3 spells CASSFSQGGYTIYF. For the CDR3, the DNA is TGTGCCAGCAGTTTCTCCCAAGGGGGTTACACCATATATTTT. The chain has TRBV28 and TRBJ1-3; D might be TRBD1 (6 bases). This CDR3 comprises 14 residues. The V and J ends lost 3 bases and 8 bases respectively, with 14 bases between them. CDR1 is MDHEN, CDR2 SYDVKM, per germline.

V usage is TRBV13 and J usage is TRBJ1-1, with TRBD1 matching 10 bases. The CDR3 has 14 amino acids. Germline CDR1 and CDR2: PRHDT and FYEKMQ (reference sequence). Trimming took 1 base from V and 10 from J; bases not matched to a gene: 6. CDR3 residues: CASSLVGQGSTAFF. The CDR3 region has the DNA TGTGCCAGCAGCTTAGTGGGACAGGGGTCTACAGCTTTCTTT.

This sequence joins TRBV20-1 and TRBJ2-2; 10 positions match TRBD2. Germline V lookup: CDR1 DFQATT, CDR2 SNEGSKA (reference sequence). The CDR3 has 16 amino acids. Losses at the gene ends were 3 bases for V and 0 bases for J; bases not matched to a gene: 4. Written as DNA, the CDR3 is TGCAGTGCTAGTCGAACTAGCGGGACGAACACCGGGGAGCTGTTTTTT. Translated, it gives CSASRTSGTNTGELFF.

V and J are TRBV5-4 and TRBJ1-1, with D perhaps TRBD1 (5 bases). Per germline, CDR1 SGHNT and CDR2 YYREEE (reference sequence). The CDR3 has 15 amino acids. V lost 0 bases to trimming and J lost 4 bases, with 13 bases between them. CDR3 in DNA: TGTGCCAGCAGCTTGGGCGGGCTCCAGGGCACTGAAGCTTTCTTT. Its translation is CASSLGGLQGTEAFF.

In DNA, the CDR3 is TGTGCCAGCAGTTCCTTGGGGGGCAATCAGCCCCAGCATTTT. Its translation: CASSSLGGNQPQHF. The rearrangement uses TRBV6-5 and TRBJ1-5, with D perhaps matching TRBD1 (5 bases). Trimming took off 4 bases at V and 2 bases at J, with 9 bases between the two ends. This CDR3 spans 14 amino acids. Germline CDR1 MNHEY, CDR2 SVGAGI.

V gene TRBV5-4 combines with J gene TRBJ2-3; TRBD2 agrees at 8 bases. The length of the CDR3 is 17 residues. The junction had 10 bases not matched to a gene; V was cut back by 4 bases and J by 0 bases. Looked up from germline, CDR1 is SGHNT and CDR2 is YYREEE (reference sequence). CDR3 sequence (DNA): TGTGCCAGCAGCCCCCGGGGTAGCGGGGCTAGCACAGATACGCAGTATTTT. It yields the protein CASSPRGSGASTDTQYF. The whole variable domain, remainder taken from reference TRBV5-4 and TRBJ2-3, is ETGVTQSPTHLIKTRGQQVTLRCSSQSGHNTVSWYQQALGQGPQFIFQYYREEENGRGNFPPRFSGLQFPNYSSELNVNALELDDSALYLCASSPRGSGASTDTQYFGPGTRLTVL.

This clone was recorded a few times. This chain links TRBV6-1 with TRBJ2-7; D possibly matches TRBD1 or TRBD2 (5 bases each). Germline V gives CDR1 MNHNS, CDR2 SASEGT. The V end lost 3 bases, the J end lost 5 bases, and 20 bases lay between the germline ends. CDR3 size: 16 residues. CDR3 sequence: CASSEPGAPTVDEQYV. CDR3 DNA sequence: TGTGCCAGCAGTGAGCCCGGGGCCCCCACGGTGGACGAGCAGTACGTC.

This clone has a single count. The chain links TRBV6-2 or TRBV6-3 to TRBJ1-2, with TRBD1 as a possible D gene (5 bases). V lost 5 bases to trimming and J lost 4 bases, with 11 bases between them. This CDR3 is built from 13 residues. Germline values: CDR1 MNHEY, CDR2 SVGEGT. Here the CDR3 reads CASSPLGLYGYTF. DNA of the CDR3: TGTGCCAGCAGTCCGCTGGGGCTCTATGGCTACACCTTC.

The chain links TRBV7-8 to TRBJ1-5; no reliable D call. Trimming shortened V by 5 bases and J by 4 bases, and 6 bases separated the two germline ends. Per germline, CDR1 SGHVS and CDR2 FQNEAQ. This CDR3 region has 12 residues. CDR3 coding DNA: TGTGCCAGCAGCCGGTCAAATCAGCCCCAGCATTTT. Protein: CASSRSNQPQHF.

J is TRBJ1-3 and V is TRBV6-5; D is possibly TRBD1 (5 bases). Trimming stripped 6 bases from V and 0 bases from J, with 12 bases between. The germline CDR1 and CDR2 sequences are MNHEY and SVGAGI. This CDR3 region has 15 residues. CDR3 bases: TGTGCCAGCAGCTTAGACAGTGCCTCTGGAAACACCATATATTTT. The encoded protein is CASSLDSASGNTIYF.

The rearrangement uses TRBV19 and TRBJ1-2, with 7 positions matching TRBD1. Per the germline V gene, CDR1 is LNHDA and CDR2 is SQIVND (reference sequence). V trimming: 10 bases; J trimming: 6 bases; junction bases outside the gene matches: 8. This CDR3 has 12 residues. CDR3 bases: TGTGCCACCACAGACAGGGCCGATGGCTACACCTTC. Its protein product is CATTDRADGYTF.

CDR3 bases: TGTGCCAGCAGCCAAGAAGGGGGGATTAGTGAAAAACTGTTTTTT. Protein: CASSQEGGISEKLFF. The chain recombines TRBV4-2 with TRBJ1-4, with D maybe TRBD1 (6 bases). Trimming removed 0 bases at V and 7 bases at J, with 12 bases between. The CDR3 loop spans 15 amino acids. From germline, CDR1 is LGHNA and CDR2 YNFKEQ.